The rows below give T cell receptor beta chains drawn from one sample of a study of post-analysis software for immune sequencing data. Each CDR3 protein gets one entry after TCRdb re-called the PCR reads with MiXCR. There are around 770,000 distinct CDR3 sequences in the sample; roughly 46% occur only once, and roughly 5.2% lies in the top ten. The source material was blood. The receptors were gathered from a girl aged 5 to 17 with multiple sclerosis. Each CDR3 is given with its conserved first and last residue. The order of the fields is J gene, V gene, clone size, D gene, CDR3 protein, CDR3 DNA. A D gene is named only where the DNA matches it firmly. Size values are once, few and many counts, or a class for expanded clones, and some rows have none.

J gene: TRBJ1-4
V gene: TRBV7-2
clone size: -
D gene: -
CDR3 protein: CASSLSPDSTNEKLFF
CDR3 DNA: TGTGCCAGCAGCTTATCGCCGGACAGTACTAATGAAAAACTGTTTTTT

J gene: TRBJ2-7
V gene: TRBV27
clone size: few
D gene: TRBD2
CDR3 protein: CASSVLAGGPYEQYF
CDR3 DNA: TGTGCCAGCAGTGTACTAGCGGGAGGCCCCTACGAGCAGTACTTC

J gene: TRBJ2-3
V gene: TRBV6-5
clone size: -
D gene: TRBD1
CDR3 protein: CASSYPPGQGAIDTQYF
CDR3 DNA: TGTGCCAGCAGTTACCCTCCCGGACAGGGGGCGATAGATACGCAGTATTTT

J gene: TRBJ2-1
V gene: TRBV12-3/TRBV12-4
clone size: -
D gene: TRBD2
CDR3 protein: CASSHLAGEGGEQFF
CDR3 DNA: TGTGCCAGCAGTCATCTAGCGGGAGAGGGAGGTGAGCAGTTCTTC

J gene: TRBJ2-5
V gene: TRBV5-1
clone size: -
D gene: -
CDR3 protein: CASSLEVKQYF
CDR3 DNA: TGCGCCAGCAGCTTGGAGGTCAAGCAGTACTTC

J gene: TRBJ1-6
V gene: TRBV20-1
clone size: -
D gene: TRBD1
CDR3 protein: CSATGADSPLHF
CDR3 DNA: TGCAGTGCGACAGGGGCCGATTCACCCCTCCACTTT

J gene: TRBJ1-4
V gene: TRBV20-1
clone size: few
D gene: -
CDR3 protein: CSARPIDEKLFF
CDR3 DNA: TGCAGTGCTAGGCCCATTGATGAAAAACTGTTTTTT

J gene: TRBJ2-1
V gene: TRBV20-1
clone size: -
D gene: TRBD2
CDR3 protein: CSARDLGTSGSYEQFF
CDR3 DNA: TGCAGTGCTAGAGATTTAGGGACTAGCGGGAGTTATGAGCAGTTCTTC

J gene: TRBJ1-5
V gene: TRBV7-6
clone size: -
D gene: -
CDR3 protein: CASSQLQGSRPQHF
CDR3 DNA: TGTGCCAGCAGCCAGCTACAGGGCAGCCGGCCCCAGCATTTT

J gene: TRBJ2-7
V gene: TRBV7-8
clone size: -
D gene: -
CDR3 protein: CASSLVRGSHEQYF
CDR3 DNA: TGTGCCAGCAGCTTAGTCCGGGGTTCCCACGAGCAGTACTTC

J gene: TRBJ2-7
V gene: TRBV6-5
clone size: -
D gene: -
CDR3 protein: CASSYSLAILTYEQYF
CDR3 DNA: TGTGCCAGCAGTTACTCGCTAGCCATCTTGACCTACGAGCAGTACTTC

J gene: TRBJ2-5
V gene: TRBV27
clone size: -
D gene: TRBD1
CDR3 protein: CASSSRDRGLSSAWETQYF
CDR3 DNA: TGTGCCAGCAGTTCCCGGGACAGGGGCCTCTCTAGTGCTTGGGAGACCCAGTACTTC

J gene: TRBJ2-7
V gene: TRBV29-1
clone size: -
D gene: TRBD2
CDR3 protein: CSGTVSRVVIAGYEQYF
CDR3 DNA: TGCAGCGGGACCGTATCCCGTGTAGTGATAGCGGGATACGAGCAGTACTTC

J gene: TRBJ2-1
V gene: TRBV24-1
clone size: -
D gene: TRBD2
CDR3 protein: CATSDRTSGYEQFF
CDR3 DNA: TGTGCCACCAGTGATCGGACTAGCGGCTATGAGCAGTTCTTC

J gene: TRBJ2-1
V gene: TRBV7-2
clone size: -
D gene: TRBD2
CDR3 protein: CVSSSSGTGGEQFF
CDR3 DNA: TGTGTCAGCAGCTCTAGCGGGACGGGGGGTGAGCAGTTCTTC

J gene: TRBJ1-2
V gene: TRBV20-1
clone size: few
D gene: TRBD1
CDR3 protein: CSARTGDYYGYTF
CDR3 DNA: TGCAGTGCTAGAACAGGGGATTACTATGGCTACACCTTC

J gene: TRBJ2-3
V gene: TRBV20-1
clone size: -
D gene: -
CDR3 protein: CSASDRRRTDTQYF
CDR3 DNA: TGCAGTGCTAGCGACAGACGGCGCACAGATACGCAGTATTTT

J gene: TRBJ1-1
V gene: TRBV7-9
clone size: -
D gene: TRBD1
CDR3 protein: CASSPQGAENTEAFF
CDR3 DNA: TGTGCCAGCAGCCCACAGGGGGCGGAAAACACTGAAGCTTTCTTT

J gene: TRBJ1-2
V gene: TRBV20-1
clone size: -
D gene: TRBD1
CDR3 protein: CSARVVRDRDGYTF
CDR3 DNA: TGCAGTGCTAGGGTCGTTAGGGACAGGGACGGCTACACCTTC

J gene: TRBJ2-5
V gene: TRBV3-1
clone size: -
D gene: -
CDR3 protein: CASSQDGRGPLVQETQYF
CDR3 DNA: TGTGCCAGCAGCCAAGATGGTCGGGGACCGCTAGTCCAAGAGACCCAGTACTTC

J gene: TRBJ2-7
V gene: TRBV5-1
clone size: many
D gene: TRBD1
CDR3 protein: CASSWGTGSYEQYF
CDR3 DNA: TGTGCCAGCAGTTGGGGGACAGGGAGCTACGAGCAGTACTTC

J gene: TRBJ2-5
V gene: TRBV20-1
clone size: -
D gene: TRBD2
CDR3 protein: CSARESTSGRSETQYF
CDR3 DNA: TGCAGTGCTAGAGAGTCGACTAGCGGGAGATCGGAGACCCAGTACTTC

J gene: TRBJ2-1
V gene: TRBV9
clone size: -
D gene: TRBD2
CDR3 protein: CASSVGGRAGEQFF
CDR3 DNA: TGTGCCAGCAGCGTGGGCGGGAGAGCGGGTGAGCAGTTCTTC

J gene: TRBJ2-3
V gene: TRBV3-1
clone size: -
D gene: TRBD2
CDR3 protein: CASSPRLAADTQYF
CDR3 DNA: TGTGCCAGCAGCCCACGACTAGCGGCAGATACGCAGTATTTT

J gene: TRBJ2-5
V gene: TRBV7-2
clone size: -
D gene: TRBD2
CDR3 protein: CAGSSQREPETQYF
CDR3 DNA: TGTGCCGGCAGCTCCCAGCGGGAACCGGAGACCCAGTACTTC

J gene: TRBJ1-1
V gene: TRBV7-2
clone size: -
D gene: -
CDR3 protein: CASSAWTWGQGTEAFF
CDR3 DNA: TGTGCCAGCAGCGCCTGGACATGGGGTCAGGGCACTGAAGCTTTCTTT

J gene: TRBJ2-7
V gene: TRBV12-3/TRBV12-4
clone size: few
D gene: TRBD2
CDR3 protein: CASSSGASGFYEQYF
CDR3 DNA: TGTGCCAGCAGTAGCGGGGCTAGCGGGTTCTACGAGCAGTACTTC

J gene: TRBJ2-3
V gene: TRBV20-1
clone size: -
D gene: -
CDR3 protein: CSARRALKSDTQYF
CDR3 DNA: TGCAGTGCTAGGCGAGCTCTTAAGTCCGATACGCAGTATTTT

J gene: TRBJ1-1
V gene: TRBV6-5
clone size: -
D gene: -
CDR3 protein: CASSYGATEAFF
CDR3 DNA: TGTGCCAGCAGTTACGGGGCCACTGAGGCTTTCTTT

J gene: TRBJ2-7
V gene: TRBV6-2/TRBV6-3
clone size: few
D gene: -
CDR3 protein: CASSYSLDEQYF
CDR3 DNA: TGTGCCAGCAGTTACTCCTTGGACGAGCAGTACTTC

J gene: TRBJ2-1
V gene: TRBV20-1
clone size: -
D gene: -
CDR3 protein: CSAPWGPNEQFF
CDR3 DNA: TGCAGTGCCCCCTGGGGGCCCAATGAGCAGTTCTTC

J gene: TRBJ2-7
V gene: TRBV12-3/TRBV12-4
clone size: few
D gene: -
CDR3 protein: CASSPLWSTPYEQYF
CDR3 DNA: TGTGCCAGCAGCCCCCTGTGGTCCACCCCCTACGAGCAGTACTTC

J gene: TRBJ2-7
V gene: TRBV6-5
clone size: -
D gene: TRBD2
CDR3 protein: CASRGGTSGSYEQYF
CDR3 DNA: TGTGCCAGCAGAGGCGGGACTAGCGGATCCTACGAGCAGTACTTC

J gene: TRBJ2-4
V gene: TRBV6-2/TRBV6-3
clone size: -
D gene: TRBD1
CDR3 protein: CASRSLPGTGVAKNIQYF
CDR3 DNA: TGTGCCAGCAGGTCACTCCCCGGGACAGGGGTAGCCAAAAACATTCAGTACTTC

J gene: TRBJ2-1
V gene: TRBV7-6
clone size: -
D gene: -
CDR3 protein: CASSPNPVYNEQFF
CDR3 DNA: TGTGCCAGCAGCCCTAACCCGGTTTACAATGAGCAGTTCTTC

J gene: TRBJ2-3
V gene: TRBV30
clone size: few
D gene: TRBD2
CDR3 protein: CAWSQLASFTDTQYF
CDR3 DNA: TGTGCCTGGAGTCAACTAGCGTCGTTCACAGATACGCAGTATTTT

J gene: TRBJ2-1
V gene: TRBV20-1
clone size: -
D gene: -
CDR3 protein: CSASDQPNEQFF
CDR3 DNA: TGCAGTGCTAGTGACCAGCCTAATGAGCAGTTCTTC

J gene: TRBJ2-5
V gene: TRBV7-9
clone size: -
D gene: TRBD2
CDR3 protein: CASSYPAGVRQTQYF
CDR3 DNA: TGTGCCAGCAGCTACCCAGCGGGAGTGCGCCAGACCCAGTACTTC

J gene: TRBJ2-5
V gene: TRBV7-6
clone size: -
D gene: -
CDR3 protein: CASSQEGEETQYF
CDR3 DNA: TGTGCCAGCAGTCAGGAAGGGGAAGAGACCCAGTACTTC

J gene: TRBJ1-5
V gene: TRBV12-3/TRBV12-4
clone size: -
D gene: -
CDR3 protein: CASSLTGEVQPQHF
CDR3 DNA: TGTGCCAGCAGTTTAACCGGGGAGGTTCAGCCCCAGCATTTT

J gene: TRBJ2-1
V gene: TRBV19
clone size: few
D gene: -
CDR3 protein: CASQGVSSYNEQFF
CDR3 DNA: TGTGCCAGTCAGGGTGTCAGCTCCTACAATGAGCAGTTCTTC

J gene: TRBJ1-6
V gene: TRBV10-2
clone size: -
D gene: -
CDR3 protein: CASSDAESSYNSPLHF
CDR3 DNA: TGCGCCAGCAGTGACGCGGAGAGCTCCTATAATTCACCCCTCCACTTT

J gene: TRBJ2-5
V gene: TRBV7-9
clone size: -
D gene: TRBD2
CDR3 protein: CASSTRSSGTEGHEQYF
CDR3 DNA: TGTGCCAGCAGCACCAGATCTAGCGGGACCGAGGGACATGAGCAGTACTTC

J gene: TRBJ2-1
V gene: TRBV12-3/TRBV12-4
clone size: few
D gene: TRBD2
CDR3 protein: CASRLAGGPYNEQFF
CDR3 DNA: TGTGCCAGCAGACTAGCGGGAGGGCCTTACAATGAGCAGTTCTTC

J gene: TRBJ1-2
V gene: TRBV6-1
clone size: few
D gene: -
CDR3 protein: CASSDLTWTVYGYTF
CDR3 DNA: TGTGCCAGCAGTGATCTGACCTGGACCGTCTATGGCTACACCTTC

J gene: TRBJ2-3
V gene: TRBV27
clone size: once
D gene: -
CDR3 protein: CASSLLRYGTDTQYF
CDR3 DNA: TGTGCCAGCAGTTTACTGAGATATGGTACAGATACGCAGTATTTT

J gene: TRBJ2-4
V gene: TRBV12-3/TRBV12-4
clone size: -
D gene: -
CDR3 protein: CASSLALRGDIQYF
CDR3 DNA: TGTGCCAGCAGTTTAGCGCTCAGGGGGGACATTCAGTACTTC

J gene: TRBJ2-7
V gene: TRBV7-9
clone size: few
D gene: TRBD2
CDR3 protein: CASSTTSSGRDYEQYF
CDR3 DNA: TGTGCCAGCAGCACTACCTCTAGCGGGAGAGACTACGAGCAGTACTTC

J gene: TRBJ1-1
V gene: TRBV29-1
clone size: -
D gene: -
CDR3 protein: CSVASNTEAFF
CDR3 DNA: TGCAGCGTTGCTTCAAACACTGAAGCTTTCTTT

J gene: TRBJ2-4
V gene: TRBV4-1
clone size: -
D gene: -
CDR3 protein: CASSQVGVFHTKNIQYF
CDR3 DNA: TGCGCCAGCAGCCAAGTGGGGGTTTTTCACACCAAAAACATTCAGTACTTC

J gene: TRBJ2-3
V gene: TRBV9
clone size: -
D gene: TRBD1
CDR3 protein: CASSPRTASQGDTQYF
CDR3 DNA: TGTGCCAGCAGCCCACGGACGGCCTCACAGGGGGATACGCAGTATTTT

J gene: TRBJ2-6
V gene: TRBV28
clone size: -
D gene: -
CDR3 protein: CASSFGGTSGANVLTF
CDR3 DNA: TGTGCCAGCAGTTTTGGCGGTACATCTGGGGCCAACGTCCTGACTTTC

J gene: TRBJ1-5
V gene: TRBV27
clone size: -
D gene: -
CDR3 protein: CASSPQGHHYPGNQPQHF
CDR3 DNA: TGTGCCAGCAGTCCGCAGGGACACCACTATCCCGGCAATCAGCCCCAGCATTTT

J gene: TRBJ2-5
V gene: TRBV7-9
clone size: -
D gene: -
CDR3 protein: CASSLVGAETQYF
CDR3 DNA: TGTGCCAGCAGCTTAGTAGGGGCTGAGACCCAGTACTTC

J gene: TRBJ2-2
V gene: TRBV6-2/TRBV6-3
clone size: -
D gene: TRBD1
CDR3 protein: CASNQGAVVFF
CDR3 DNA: TGTGCCAGCAATCAGGGGGCCGTGGTGTTTTTT

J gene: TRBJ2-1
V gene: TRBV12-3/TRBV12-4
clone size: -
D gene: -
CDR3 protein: CASSLTGASSYNEQFF
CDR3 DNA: TGTGCCAGCAGTTTGACTGGAGCGAGCTCCTACAATGAGCAGTTCTTC

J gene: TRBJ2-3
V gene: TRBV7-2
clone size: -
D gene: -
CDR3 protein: CASSPAPHDTQYF
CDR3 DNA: TGTGCCAGCAGCCCCGCGCCCCACGATACGCAGTATTTT